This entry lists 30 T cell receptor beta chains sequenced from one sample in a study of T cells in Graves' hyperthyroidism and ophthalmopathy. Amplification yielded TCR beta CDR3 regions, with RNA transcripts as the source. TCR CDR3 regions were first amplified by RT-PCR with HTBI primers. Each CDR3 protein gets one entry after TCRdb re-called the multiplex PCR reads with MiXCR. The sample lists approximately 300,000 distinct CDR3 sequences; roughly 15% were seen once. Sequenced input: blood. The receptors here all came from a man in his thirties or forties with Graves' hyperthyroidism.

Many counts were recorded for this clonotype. As DNA, the CDR3 is TGTGCCAGCAGTTCGGAGGGTGAGCAGTTCTTC. Its translation: CASSSEGEQFF. The gene calls are TRBV12-3 or TRBV12-4 and TRBJ2-1; TRBD2 might be the D (6 bases). V lost 4 bases and J 9 bases, leaving 7 bases between the germline ends. This CDR3 comprises 11 residues.

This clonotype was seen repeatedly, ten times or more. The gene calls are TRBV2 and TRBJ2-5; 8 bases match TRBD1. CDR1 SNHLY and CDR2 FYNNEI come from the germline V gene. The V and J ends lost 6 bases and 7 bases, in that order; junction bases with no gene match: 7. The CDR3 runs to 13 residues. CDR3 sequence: CASRGTGQGTQYF. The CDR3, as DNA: TGTGCCAGCAGGGGGACAGGCCAGGGGACCCAGTACTTC.

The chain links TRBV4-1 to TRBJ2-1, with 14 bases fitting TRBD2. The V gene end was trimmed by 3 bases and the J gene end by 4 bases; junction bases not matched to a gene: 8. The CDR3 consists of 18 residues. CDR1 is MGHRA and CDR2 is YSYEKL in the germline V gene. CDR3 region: CASSHPGLAGVGYNEQFF. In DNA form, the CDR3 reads TGCGCCAGCAGCCACCCGGGACTAGCGGGAGTGGGGTACAATGAGCAGTTCTTC.

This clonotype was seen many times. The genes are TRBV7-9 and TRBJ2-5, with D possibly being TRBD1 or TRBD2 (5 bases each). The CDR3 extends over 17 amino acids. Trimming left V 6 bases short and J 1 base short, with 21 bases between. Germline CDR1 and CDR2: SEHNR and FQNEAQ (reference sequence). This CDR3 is CASSQVGDGILQETQYF. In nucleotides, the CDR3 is TGTGCCAGCAGTCAAGTAGGGGACGGCATCCTCCAAGAGACCCAGTACTTC.

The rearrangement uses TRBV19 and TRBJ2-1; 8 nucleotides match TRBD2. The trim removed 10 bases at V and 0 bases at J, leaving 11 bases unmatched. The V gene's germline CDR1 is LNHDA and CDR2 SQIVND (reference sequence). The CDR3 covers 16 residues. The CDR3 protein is CATHPMSGSSYNEQFF. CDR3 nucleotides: TGTGCCACACACCCGATGAGCGGGAGCTCCTACAATGAGCAGTTCTTC.

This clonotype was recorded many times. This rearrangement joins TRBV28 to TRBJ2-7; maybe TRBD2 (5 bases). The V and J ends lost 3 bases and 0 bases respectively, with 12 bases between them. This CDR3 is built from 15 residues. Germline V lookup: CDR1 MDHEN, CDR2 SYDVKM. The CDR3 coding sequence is TGTGCCAGCAGTTTCCCGGGATCCTTCTCCTACGAGCAGTACTTC. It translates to CASSFPGSFSYEQYF.

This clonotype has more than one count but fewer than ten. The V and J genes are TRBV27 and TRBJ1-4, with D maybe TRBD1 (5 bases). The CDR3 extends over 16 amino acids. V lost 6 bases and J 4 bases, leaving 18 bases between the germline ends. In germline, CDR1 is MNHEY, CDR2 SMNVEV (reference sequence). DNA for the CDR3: TGTGCCAGCAGAAACGGGGGTGTTACCGTTAATGAAAAACTGTTTTTT. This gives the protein CASRNGGVTVNEKLFF.

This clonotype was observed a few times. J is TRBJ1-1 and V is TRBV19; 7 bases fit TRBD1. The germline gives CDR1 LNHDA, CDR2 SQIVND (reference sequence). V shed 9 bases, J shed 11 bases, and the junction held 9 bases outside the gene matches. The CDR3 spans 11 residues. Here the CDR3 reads CARKQGSEAFF. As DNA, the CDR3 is TGTGCCAGGAAACAGGGGTCGGAGGCTTTCTTT.

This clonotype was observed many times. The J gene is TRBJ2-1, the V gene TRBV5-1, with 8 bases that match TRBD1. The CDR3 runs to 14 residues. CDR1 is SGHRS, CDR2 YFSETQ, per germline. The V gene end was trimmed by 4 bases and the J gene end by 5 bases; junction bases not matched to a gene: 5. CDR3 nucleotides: TGCGCCAGCAGCCCAGGGGACAGGCACAATGAGCAGTTCTTC. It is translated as CASSPGDRHNEQFF. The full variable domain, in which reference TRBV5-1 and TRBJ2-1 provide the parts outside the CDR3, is KAGVTQTPRYLIKTRGQQVTLSCSPISGHRSVSWYQQTPGQGLQFLFEYFSETQRNKGNFPGRFSGRQFSNSRSEMNVSTLELGDSALYLCASSPGDRHNEQFFGPGTRLTVL.

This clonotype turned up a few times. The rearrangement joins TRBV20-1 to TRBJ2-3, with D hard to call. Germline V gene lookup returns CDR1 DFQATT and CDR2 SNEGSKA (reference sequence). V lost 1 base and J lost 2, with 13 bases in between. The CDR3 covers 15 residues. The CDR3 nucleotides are TGCAGTGCTAGAGTTGGCTATACGTACACAGATACGCAGTATTTT. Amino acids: CSARVGYTYTDTQYF.

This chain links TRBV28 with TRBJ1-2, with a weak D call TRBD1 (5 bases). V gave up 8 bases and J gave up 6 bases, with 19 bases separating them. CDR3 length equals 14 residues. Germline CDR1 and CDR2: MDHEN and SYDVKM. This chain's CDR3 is CASQNLEGPDGYTF. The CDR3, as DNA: TGTGCCAGCCAAAATCTGGAGGGGCCAGATGGCTACACCTTC.

The DNA of the CDR3 is TGTGCCAGCAGCCCAGACAGATTAGCTGCTACGCAGTATTTT. Translated, it gives CASSPDRLAATQYF. The chain has TRBV12-3 or TRBV12-4 and TRBJ2-3; D possibly corresponds to TRBD1 (5 bases). Between the trimmed V and J ends, which lost 6 bases and 8 bases, there was a span of 18 bases. The CDR3 length is 14 residues.

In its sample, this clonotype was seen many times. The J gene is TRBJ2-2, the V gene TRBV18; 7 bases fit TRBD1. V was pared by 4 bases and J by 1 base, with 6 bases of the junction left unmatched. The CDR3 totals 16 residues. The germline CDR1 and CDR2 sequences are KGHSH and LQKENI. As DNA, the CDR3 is TGTGCCAGCTCACGAACAGGGGCTGTGAACACCGGGGAGCTGTTTTTT. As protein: CASSRTGAVNTGELFF.

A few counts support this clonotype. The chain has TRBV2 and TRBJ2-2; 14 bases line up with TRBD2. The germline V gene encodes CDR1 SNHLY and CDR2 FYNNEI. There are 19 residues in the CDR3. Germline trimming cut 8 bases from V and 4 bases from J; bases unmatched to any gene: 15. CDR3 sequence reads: CASRLTPTSGRGGTGELFF. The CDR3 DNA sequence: TGTGCCAGCCGGTTGACCCCGACTAGCGGGAGGGGGGGCACCGGGGAGCTGTTTTTT.

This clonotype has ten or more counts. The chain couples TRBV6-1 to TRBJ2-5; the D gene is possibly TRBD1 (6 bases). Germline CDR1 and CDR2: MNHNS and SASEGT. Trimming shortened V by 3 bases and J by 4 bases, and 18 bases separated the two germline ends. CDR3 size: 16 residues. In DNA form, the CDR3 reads TGTGCCAGCAGTGACGTTCGGACAGCAGGAAGAGAGACCCAGTACTTC. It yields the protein CASSDVRTAGRETQYF.

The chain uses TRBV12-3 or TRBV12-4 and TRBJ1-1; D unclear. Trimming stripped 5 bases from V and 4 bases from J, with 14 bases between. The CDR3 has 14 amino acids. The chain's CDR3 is CASSPRAQVTEAFF. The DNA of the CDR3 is TGTGCCAGCAGTCCCCGGGCCCAAGTCACTGAAGCTTTCTTT.

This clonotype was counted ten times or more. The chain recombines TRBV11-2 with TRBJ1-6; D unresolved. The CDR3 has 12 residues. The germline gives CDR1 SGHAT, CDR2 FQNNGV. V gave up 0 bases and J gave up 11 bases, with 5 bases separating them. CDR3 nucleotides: TGTGCCAGCAGCTTAGACCTGCCACCCCTCCACTTT. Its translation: CASSLDLPPLHF.

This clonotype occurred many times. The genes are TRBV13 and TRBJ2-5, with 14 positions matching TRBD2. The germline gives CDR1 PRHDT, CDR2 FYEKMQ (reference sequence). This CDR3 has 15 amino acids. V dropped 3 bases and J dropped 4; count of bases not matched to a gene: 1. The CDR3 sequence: CASSFGTSGRETQYF. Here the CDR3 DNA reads TGTGCCAGCAGCTTTGGGACTAGCGGGAGAGAGACCCAGTACTTC. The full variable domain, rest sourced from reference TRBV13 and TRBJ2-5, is AAGVIQSPRHLIKEKRETATLKCYPIPRHDTVYWYQQGPGQDPQFLISFYEKMQSDKGSIPDRFSAQQFSDYHSELNMSSLELGDSALYFCASSFGTSGRETQYFGPGTRLLVL.

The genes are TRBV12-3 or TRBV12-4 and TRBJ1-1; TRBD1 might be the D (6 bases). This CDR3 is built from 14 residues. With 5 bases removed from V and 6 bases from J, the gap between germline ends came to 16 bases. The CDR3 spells CASSHRGAQAEAFF. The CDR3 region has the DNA TGTGCCAGCAGTCACCGGGGGGCCCAAGCTGAAGCTTTCTTT.

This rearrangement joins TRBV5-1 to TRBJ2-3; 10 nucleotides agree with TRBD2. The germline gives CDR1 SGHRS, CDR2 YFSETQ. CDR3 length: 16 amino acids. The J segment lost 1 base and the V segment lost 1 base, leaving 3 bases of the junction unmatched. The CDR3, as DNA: TGCGCCAGCAGCTTGACCGGACTAGCGGGCACAGATACGCAGTATTTT. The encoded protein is CASSLTGLAGTDTQYF.

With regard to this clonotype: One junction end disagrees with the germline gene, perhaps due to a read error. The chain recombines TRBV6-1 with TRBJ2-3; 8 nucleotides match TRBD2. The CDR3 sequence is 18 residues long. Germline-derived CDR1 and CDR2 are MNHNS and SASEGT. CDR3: CTSSERPRGLVRTDTQYF. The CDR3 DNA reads TGTACCAGCAGTGAACGACCCCGGGGACTAGTCCGCACAGATACGCAGTATTTT.

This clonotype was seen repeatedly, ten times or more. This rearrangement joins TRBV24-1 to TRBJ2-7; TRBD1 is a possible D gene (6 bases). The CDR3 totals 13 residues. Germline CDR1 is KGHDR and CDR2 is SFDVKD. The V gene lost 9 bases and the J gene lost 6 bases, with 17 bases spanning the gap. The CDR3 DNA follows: TGTGCCACCGCGGACCCAGGGGCTTTCGAGCAGTACTTC. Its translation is CATADPGAFEQYF.

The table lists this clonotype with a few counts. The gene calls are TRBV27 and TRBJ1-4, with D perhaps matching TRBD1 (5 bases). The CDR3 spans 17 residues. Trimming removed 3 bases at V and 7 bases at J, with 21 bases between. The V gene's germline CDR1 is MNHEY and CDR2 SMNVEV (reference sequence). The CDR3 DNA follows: TGTGCCAGCAGTTTCCGGCCCCAGGGAAAGCGAGGTGAAAAACTGTTTTTT. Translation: CASSFRPQGKRGEKLFF.

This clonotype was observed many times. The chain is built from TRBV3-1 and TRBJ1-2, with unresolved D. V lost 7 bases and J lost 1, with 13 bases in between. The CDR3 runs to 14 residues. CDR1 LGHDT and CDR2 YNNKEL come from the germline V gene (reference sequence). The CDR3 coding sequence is TGTGCCAGCACCCCCGGCCCCTTTAACTATGGCTACACCTTC. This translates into CASTPGPFNYGYTF.

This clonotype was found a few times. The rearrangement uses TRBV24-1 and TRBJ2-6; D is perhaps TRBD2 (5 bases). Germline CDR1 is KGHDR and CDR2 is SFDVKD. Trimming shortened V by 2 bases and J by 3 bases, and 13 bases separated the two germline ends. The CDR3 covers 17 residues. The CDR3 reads CATSDSVLARGANVLTF. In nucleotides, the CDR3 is TGTGCCACCAGTGATTCCGTTCTAGCTCGTGGGGCCAACGTCCTGACTTTC.

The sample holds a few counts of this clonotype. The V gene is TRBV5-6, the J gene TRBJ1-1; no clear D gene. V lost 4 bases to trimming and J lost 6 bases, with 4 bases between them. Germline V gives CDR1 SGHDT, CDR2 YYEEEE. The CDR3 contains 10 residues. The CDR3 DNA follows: TGTGCCAGCAGCGGGCCTGAAGCTTTCTTT. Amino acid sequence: CASSGPEAFF.

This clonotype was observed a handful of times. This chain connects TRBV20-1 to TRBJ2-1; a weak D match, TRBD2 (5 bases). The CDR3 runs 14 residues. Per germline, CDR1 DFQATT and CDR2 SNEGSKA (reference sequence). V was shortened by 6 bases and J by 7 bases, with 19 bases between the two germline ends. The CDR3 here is CSAQRPSPSNEQFF. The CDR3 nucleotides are TGCAGTGCACAAAGGCCTAGCCCTAGTAATGAGCAGTTCTTC.

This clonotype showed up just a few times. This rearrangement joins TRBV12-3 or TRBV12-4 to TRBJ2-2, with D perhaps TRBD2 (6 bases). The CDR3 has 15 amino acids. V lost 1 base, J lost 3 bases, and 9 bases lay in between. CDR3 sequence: CASSLGSSDTGELFF. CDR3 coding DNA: TGTGCCAGCAGTTTAGGGTCTAGCGACACCGGGGAGCTGTTTTTT.

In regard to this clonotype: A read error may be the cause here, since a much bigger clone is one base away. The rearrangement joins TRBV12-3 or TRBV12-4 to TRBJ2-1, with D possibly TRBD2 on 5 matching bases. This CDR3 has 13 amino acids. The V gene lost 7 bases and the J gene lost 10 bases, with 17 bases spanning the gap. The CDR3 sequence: CASIPSGGREQFF. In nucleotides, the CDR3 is TGTGCCAGCATCCCCTCCGGAGGTCGCGAGCAGTTCTTC.

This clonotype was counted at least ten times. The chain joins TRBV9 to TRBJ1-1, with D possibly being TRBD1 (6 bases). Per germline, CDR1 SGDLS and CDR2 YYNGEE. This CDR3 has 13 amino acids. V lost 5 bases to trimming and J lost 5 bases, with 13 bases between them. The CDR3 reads CASSVQGGTEAFF. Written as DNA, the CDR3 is TGTGCCAGCAGTGTACAGGGAGGAACTGAAGCTTTCTTT. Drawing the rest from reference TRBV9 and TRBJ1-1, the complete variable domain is DSGVTQTPKHLITATGQRVTLRCSPRSGDLSVYWYQQSLDQGLQFLIQYYNGEERAKGNILERFSAQQFPDLHSELNLSSLELGDSALYFCASSVQGGTEAFFGQGTRLTVV.